A single sample is the source of the 11 T cell receptor beta chains below, sequenced in a study of a mutant IDH1 vaccine in newly diagnosed glioma. Antigens of these TCRs are unknown. Sequencing was performed with immunoSEQ multiplex PCR; in TCRdb, only in-frame clones are kept and a portion is missing. Among 100,000 to 120,000 clones, 85% to 90% were seen once, and the ten largest hold roughly 0.55%. Sample time point: week 11, during vaccination. Vaccination used 300 ug of mutant IDH1 20-mer peptide per dose, with topical imiquimod. Sample: PBMCs, taken from a glioma patient whose treatment included an IDH1 peptide vaccine. All receptors derive from a woman between 50 and 59 years old with glioma.

This rearrangement joins TRBV7-8 to TRBJ1-2, with D possibly matching TRBD1 (6 bases). The CDR3 is made up of 13 amino acids. Trimming took off 8 bases at V and 3 bases at J, with 13 bases between the two ends. Germline V CDR1 and CDR2: SGHVS, FQNEAQ. The CDR3 coding sequence is TGTGCCAGCGGGATTTACAGGGACTATGGCTACACCTTC. Translated: CASGIYRDYGYTF.

This sequence joins TRBV2 and TRBJ2-5, with 7 positions matching TRBD2. Looked up from germline, CDR1 is SNHLY and CDR2 is FYNNEI. J was trimmed by 2 bases and V by 11 bases; bases with no gene match: 17. CDR3 size: 16 residues. The CDR3 sequence: CAGGCGLAEIQETQYF. The CDR3 DNA is TGTGCCGGGGGTTGTGGGCTAGCGGAGATACAAGAGACCCAGTACTTC.

This sequence joins TRBV10-2 and TRBJ2-3, with TRBD2 as a possible D gene (5 bases). This CDR3 is built from 14 residues. CDR1 is WSHSY and CDR2 is SAAADI in the germline V gene. V was shortened by 4 bases and J by 2 bases, with 10 bases between the two germline ends. The CDR3 region has the DNA TGCGCCAGCAGTGTTTCCCGGGACACAGATACGCAGTATTTT. Encoded protein: CASSVSRDTDTQYF.

The chain has TRBV4-2 and TRBJ1-1, with D unresolved. CDR1 LGHNA and CDR2 YNFKEQ come from the germline V gene. CDR3 size: 15 residues. V was trimmed by 0 bases and J by 6 bases, leaving 14 bases between them. The CDR3 loop is CASSQDWAAVAEAFF. DNA for the CDR3: TGTGCCAGCAGCCAAGATTGGGCGGCGGTGGCTGAAGCTTTCTTT.

The chain uses TRBV28 and TRBJ2-7, with TRBD2 as a possible D gene (6 bases). Trimming stripped 0 bases from V and 6 bases from J, with 15 bases between. Germline V gene data show CDR1 as MDHEN and CDR2 as SYDVKM. This CDR3 is built from 15 residues. The CDR3 loop reads CASSLWGTPGLEQYF. CDR3 nucleotide sequence: TGTGCCAGCAGTTTATGGGGGACTCCGGGCCTCGAGCAGTACTTC.

The chain has TRBV7-9 and TRBJ1-1; D perhaps matches TRBD1 (6 bases). V was cut by 3 bases and J by 5 bases, with 16 bases left in between. The CDR3 is made up of 15 amino acids. The germline V gene encodes CDR1 SEHNR and CDR2 FQNEAQ (reference sequence). DNA of the CDR3: TGTGCCAGCAGCTTGGGGGCAACTGGGAGGACTGAAGCTTTCTTT. Translating gives CASSLGATGRTEAFF.

The chain combines TRBV28 with TRBJ1-1; D might be TRBD1 (5 bases). V was shortened by 4 bases and J by 3 bases, with 12 bases between the two germline ends. The CDR3 is 14 amino acids. CDR1 MDHEN and CDR2 SYDVKM come from the germline V gene. The CDR3 region is CASSSRGAHTEAFF. The CDR3 coding sequence is TGTGCCAGCAGTTCCAGAGGGGCCCACACTGAAGCTTTCTTT. Supplemented by reference TRBV28 and TRBJ1-1, the full variable domain reads DVKVTQSSRYLVKRTGEKVFLECVQDMDHENMFWYRQDPGLGLRLIYFSYDVKMKEKGDIPEGYSVSREKKERFSLILESASTNQTSMYLCASSSRGAHTEAFFGQGTRLTVV.

The V and J genes are TRBV30 and TRBJ2-2, with a tentative D call TRBD2 (5 bases). Germline CDR1 reads GTSNPN; CDR2 reads SVGIG (reference sequence). With 4 bases removed from V and 4 bases from J, the gap between germline ends came to 13 bases. The CDR3 loop spans 14 amino acids. The CDR3 sequence is CAWTLGRATGELFF. For the CDR3, the DNA is TGTGCCTGGACTCTAGGGCGGGCCACCGGGGAGCTGTTTTTT. Full variable domain (outside the CDR3, taken from reference TRBV30 and TRBJ2-2): SQTIHQWPATLVQPVGSPLSLECTVEGTSNPNLYWYRQAAGRGLQLLFYSVGIGQISSEVPQNLSASRPQDRQFILSSKKLLLSDSGFYLCAWTLGRATGELFFGEGSRLTVL.

This chain joins TRBV11-3 and TRBJ2-3; no definite D call. Germline CDR1 is SGHNT and CDR2 is YENEEA. This CDR3 is 13 amino acids long. V was cut by 3 bases and J by 4 bases, with 8 bases left in between. The CDR3 loop reads CASSFSRADTQYF. DNA for the CDR3: TGTGCCAGCAGCTTCTCTAGAGCAGATACGCAGTATTTT. The full variable domain, with the rest looked up from reference TRBV11-3 and TRBJ2-3, is EAGVVQSPRYKIIEKKQPVAFWCNPISGHNTLYWYLQNLGQGPELLIRYENEEAVDDSQLPKDRFSAERLKGVDSTLKIQPAELGDSAVYLCASSFSRADTQYFGPGTRLTVL.

This sequence joins TRBV7-2 and TRBJ2-2, with D tentatively TRBD2 (5 bases). The CDR3 has 16 amino acids. Germline assignment: CDR1 SGHTA and CDR2 FQGNSA. The V end was cut by 6 bases, the J end by 6 bases, with 20 bases between. The CDR3 sequence is CASSPSQRKVAGELFF. CDR3 bases: TGTGCCAGCAGTCCCTCCCAGCGGAAGGTGGCCGGGGAGCTGTTTTTT. Full variable domain (outside the CDR3, taken from reference TRBV7-2 and TRBJ2-2): GAGVSQSPSNKVTEKGKDVELRCDPISGHTALYWYRQSLGQGLEFLIYFQGNSAPDKSGLPSDRFSAERTGGSVSTLTIQRTQQEDSAVYLCASSPSQRKVAGELFFGEGSRLTVL.

J is TRBJ2-5 and V is TRBV5-6, with unresolved D. The CDR3 runs to 15 residues. V lost 3 bases and J 0 bases, leaving 12 bases between the germline ends. Germline V gene data show CDR1 as SGHDT and CDR2 as YYEEEE. Written as DNA, the CDR3 is TGTGCCAGCAGCTCCTCTGGCTGGTACCAAGAGACCCAGTACTTC. Translated: CASSSSGWYQETQYF.